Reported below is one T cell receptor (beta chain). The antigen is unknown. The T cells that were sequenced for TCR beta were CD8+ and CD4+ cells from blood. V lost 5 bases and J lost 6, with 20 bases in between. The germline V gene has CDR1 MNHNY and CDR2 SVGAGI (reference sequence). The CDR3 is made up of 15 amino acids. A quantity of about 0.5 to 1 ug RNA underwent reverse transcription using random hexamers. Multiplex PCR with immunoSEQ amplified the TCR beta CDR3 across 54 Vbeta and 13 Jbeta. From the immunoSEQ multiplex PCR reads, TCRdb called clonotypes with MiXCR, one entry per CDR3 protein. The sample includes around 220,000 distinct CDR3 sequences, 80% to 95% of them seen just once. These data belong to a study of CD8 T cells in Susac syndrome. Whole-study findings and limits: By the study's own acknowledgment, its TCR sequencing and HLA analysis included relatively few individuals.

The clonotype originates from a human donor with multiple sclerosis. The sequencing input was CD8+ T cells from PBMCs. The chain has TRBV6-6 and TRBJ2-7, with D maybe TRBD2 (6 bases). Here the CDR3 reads CASSKWEEGSLEQYF. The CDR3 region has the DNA TGTGCCAGCAGTAAGTGGGAGGAGGGTTCCCTCGAGCAGTACTTC.